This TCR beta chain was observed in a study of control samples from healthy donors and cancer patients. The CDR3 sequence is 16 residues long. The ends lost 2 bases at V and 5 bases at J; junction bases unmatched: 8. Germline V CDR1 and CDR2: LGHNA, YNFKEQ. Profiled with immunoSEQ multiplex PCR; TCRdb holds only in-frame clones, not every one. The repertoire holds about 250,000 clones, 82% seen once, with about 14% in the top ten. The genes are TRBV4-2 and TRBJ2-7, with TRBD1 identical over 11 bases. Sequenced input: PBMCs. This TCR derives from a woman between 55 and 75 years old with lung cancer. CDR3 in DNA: TGTGCCAGCAGCCAAACGGGACAGGGGGAGGTCCACGAGCAGTACTTC. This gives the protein CASSQTGQGEVHEQYF.